This T cell receptor (beta chain) was captured in a study of blood T cell repertoires in COVID-19. Whole-study context: Samples taken during acute and convalescent COVID-19 were collected in the United States, Italy and Spain.

This clone has just one count. This CDR3 region has 15 residues. Losses at the gene ends were 7 bases for V and 1 base for J; bases not matched to a gene: 10. CDR1 and CDR2 (germline): SQVTM, ANQGSEA. This table comes from immunoSEQ multiplex PCR, and its TCRdb copy is limited to in-frame clones, with some not included. The top ten hold approximately 0.94% of the sample, which has around 250,000 clones, around 86% seen once. Sample: peripheral blood. This clonotype originated in a woman aged 40 to 50 who had recovered from COVID-19. The chain links TRBV29-1 to TRBJ1-1; TRBD1 agrees at 9 bases. The CDR3, as DNA: TGCAGCGAACAGGGGGCGCGAAATGGGAACACTGAAGCTTTCTTT. Translation: CSEQGARNGNTEAFF.